This T cell receptor (beta chain) came from a study of cytotoxic CD8 clonotypes in ibrutinib-treated CLL. Only one count was recorded for this clone. TCRdb's table, derived via immunoSEQ multiplex PCR, lists solely in-frame clones and lacks some. Seen here are 75,000 to 80,000 clones, around four fifths observed once, and the top ten hold about 40%. Germline CDR1 reads MNHEY; CDR2 reads SMNVEV (reference sequence). CDR3 length: 15 amino acids. The V end was cut by 6 bases, the J end by 5 bases, with 18 bases between. V gene TRBV27 combines with J gene TRBJ2-3; possible D gene TRBD1, 6 bases. This sequence was found in a human donor with chronic lymphocytic leukemia. The sample here was PBMCs, taken after 24 months of ibrutinib treatment. The CDR3 nucleotides read TGTGCCAGCAGCTCTCAGGGGCAGGGTAAAGATACGCAGTATTTT. It is translated as CASSSQGQGKDTQYF.